These 18 T cell receptor beta chains came from one sample sequenced in a study of cytomegalovirus exposure and HLA in healthy donors. The PCR made use of 60 Vbeta and 13 Jbeta primers. Clones were sequenced by immunoSEQ multiplex PCR, and TCRdb holds only the in-frame ones, with some missing. In the table there are just under 80,000 clones, about 73% of which are singletons. The sample comprised PBMCs. The receptors shown here come from a middle-aged man in good health and CMV-seronegative.

This clone was found once. V usage is TRBV2 and J usage is TRBJ1-2; 10 bases match TRBD1. The V gene's germline CDR1 is SNHLY and CDR2 FYNNEI. The CDR3 runs to 15 residues. V lost 5 bases, J lost 6 bases, and 9 bases stayed unmatched. The CDR3 region has the DNA TGTGCCAGCAGTTCCGGAGACAGGGGGCGTGATGGCTACACCTTC. Translating it yields CASSSGDRGRDGYTF.

The chain has TRBV25-1 and TRBJ2-1, with 11 bases matching TRBD1. V lost 9 bases to trimming and J lost 11 bases; unmatched junction nucleotides: 9. CDR1 is MGHDK and CDR2 is SYGVNS in the germline V gene. The CDR3 sequence is 13 residues long. CDR3 in DNA: TGTGCCAGTAGGACAGGGGGCTTAGGGAAGCAGTTCTTC. This encodes CASRTGGLGKQFF.

The chain combines TRBV5-4 with TRBJ2-7; 12 bases agree with TRBD2. V gave up 3 bases and J gave up 4 bases; unmatched junction bases: 8. Germline loops: CDR1 SGHNT, CDR2 YYREEE (reference sequence). The CDR3 length is 16 residues. CDR3 loop: CASSSVTSGSLYEQYF. CDR3 DNA: TGTGCCAGCAGCTCCGTGACTAGCGGGAGTTTGTACGAGCAGTACTTC.

V usage is TRBV7-3 and J usage is TRBJ2-1; D unresolved. In germline, CDR1 is SGHTA, CDR2 FQGTGA. This CDR3 comprises 14 residues. V lost 5 bases and J 7 bases, leaving 15 bases between the germline ends. This CDR3 reads CASSPEASRNEQFF. In nucleotides, the CDR3 is TGTGCCAGCAGCCCCGAGGCGAGCCGTAATGAGCAGTTCTTC.

This clone came up a few times. The chain is built from TRBV2 and TRBJ2-5; 8 positions agree with TRBD1. J was trimmed by 2 bases and V by 1 base; bases with no gene match: 9. The CDR3 length is 17 residues. Germline V CDR1 and CDR2: SNHLY, FYNNEI. CDR3 in amino acids: CASSEGFPGQGQETQYF. DNA of the CDR3: TGTGCCAGCAGTGAAGGGTTCCCCGGACAGGGTCAAGAGACCCAGTACTTC.

The CDR3 sequence is CASSTYPPESEQYF. The CDR3 nucleotides read TGTGCCAGCAGTACCTACCCGCCGGAGTCCGAGCAGTACTTC. V is TRBV28 and J is TRBJ2-7; D ambiguous. Germline CDR1 reads MDHEN; CDR2 reads SYDVKM. The CDR3 has 14 amino acids. Trimming cost V 5 bases and J 6 bases, with 17 bases left between them.

The chain uses TRBV6-5 and TRBJ2-7, with 12 bases that match TRBD2. Germline V lookup: CDR1 MNHEY, CDR2 SVGAGI. This CDR3 contains 16 residues. V lost 0 bases, J lost 0 bases, and 0 bases stayed unmatched. CDR3: CASSYSTSGSSYEQYF. As DNA, the CDR3 is TGTGCCAGCAGTTACTCGACTAGCGGGAGCTCCTACGAGCAGTACTTC.

The chain joins TRBV15 to TRBJ2-7; the D gene is possibly TRBD1 (5 bases). This CDR3 spans 14 amino acids. Germline V gene sequence: CDR1 LNHNV, CDR2 YYDKDF (reference sequence). The V end lost 1 base, the J end lost 2 bases, and 9 bases lay between the germline ends. CDR3 region: CATSRAQGAYEQYF. CDR3 DNA sequence: TGTGCCACCAGCAGAGCGCAGGGTGCCTACGAGCAGTACTTC.

The rearrangement links TRBV7-9 to TRBJ2-3, with 7 nucleotides matching TRBD1. CDR1 and CDR2 from the germline V gene are SEHNR and FQNEAQ (reference sequence). The CDR3 length is 15 residues. Trimming removed 4 bases from V and 3 bases from J; junction bases left unmatched: 7. In DNA form, the CDR3 reads TGTGCCAGCAGCTCCCGACAGGGTCTTACAGATACGCAGTATTTT. This translates into CASSSRQGLTDTQYF.

This clone was picked up one time. The rearrangement uses TRBV7-9 and TRBJ2-3; TRBD1 aligns across 9 bases. The length of the CDR3 is 16 residues. The germline gives CDR1 SEHNR, CDR2 FQNEAQ (reference sequence). The V and J ends lost 1 base and 6 bases, in that order; junction bases with no gene match: 8. The CDR3 sequence: CASSLDPGQGRDTQYF. The CDR3 DNA reads TGTGCCAGCAGCTTAGACCCCGGACAGGGGAGGGATACGCAGTATTTT. The variable domain in full, completed from reference TRBV7-9 and TRBJ2-3, reads DTGVSQNPRHKITKRGQNVTFRCDPISEHNRLYWYRQTLGQGPEFLTYFQNEAQLEKSRLLSDRFSAERPKGSFSTLEIQRTEQGDSAMYLCASSLDPGQGRDTQYFGPGTRLTVL.

The CDR3 DNA follows: TGTGCCAGCAGCGTAGCTAACTCTTACACCGGGGAGCTGTTTTTT. Residues: CASSVANSYTGELFF. The chain combines TRBV9 with TRBJ2-2, with D uncertain. V lost 0 bases to trimming and J lost 3 bases, with 9 bases between them. The V gene's germline CDR1 is SGDLS and CDR2 YYNGEE. The CDR3 has 15 residues.

This clone appeared a single time. The chain uses TRBV19 and TRBJ1-1, with 10 bases fitting TRBD1. V lost 6 bases to trimming and J lost 1 base; unmatched junction nucleotides: 8. This CDR3 has 16 amino acids. Germline-derived CDR1 and CDR2 are LNHDA and SQIVND (reference sequence). CDR3 sequence (DNA): TGTGCCAGTAGGCCGACAGGGGGCAATGGGAACACTGAAGCTTTCTTT. It specifies CASRPTGGNGNTEAFF. Drawing the rest from reference TRBV19 and TRBJ1-1, the complete variable domain is DGGITQSPKYLFRKEGQNVTLSCEQNLNHDAMYWYRQDPGQGLRLIYYSQIVNDFQKGDIAEGYSVSREKKESFPLTVTSAQKNPTAFYLCASRPTGGNGNTEAFFGQGTRLTVV.

The CDR3 region is CASSFARGGRYGYTF. Written as DNA, the CDR3 is TGTGCCAGCAGCTTCGCCAGGGGCGGGAGGTATGGCTACACCTTC. J is TRBJ1-2 and V is TRBV11-2; possible D gene TRBD1, 6 bases. Trimming pared 3 bases from V and 5 bases from J, leaving 16 bases between. The germline CDR1 and CDR2 sequences are SGHAT and FQNNGV. There are 15 residues in the CDR3.

This rearrangement joins TRBV7-2 to TRBJ1-1, with a weak D call TRBD1 (6 bases). Germline V gene data show CDR1 as SGHTA and CDR2 as FQGNSA. Between the trimmed V and J ends, which lost 5 bases and 4 bases, there was a span of 11 bases. The CDR3 totals 13 residues. The CDR3 protein is CASSIRTATEAFF. The CDR3 nucleotides read TGTGCCAGCAGCATAAGGACAGCCACTGAAGCTTTCTTT.

J is TRBJ1-5 and V is TRBV6-6; 8 bases map to TRBD1. V lost 6 bases, J lost 5 bases, and 6 bases stayed unmatched. The CDR3 extends over 14 amino acids. CDR1 and CDR2 (germline): MNHNY, SVGAGI (reference sequence). The DNA of the CDR3 is TGTGCCAGCAGCCGGACAGGGTTTGATCAGCCCCAGCATTTT. The encoded protein is CASSRTGFDQPQHF.

The V and J genes are TRBV29-1 and TRBJ1-3, with 8 bases that match TRBD1. The V segment lost 4 bases and the J segment 0 bases; nucleotides outside the gene matches: 8. CDR1 is SQVTM, CDR2 ANQGSEA, per germline. CDR3 length: 16 amino acids. CDR3 protein: CSVVSTRGPSGNTIYF. CDR3 in DNA: TGCAGCGTTGTCTCGACCAGGGGGCCCTCTGGAAACACCATATATTTT.

The V and J genes are TRBV7-8 and TRBJ1-2; 7 bases match TRBD1. This CDR3 is 16 amino acids long. J gave up 5 bases and V 3 bases, and 12 bases lay outside the gene matches. CDR1 SGHVS and CDR2 FQNEAQ come from the germline V gene. The CDR3 DNA sequence: TGTGCCAGCAGCTTCCTACAACAGGGGACGGAGTATGGCTACACCTTC. It specifies CASSFLQQGTEYGYTF.

This clone appeared a single time. V gene TRBV28 combines with J gene TRBJ2-5, with 7 bases aligning to TRBD2. V gave up 3 bases and J gave up 4 bases; unmatched junction bases: 8. This CDR3 has 15 amino acids. CDR1 is MDHEN, CDR2 SYDVKM, per germline. The CDR3 sequence is CASSFVLPGGETQYF. The CDR3 nucleotides are TGTGCCAGCAGTTTTGTTTTACCGGGAGGAGAGACCCAGTACTTC. Combining the CDR3 with reference TRBV28 and TRBJ2-5 gives the whole variable domain DVKVTQSSRYLVKRTGEKVFLECVQDMDHENMFWYRQDPGLGLRLIYFSYDVKMKEKGDIPEGYSVSREKKERFSLILESASTNQTSMYLCASSFVLPGGETQYFGPGTRLLVL.